This entry is about one T cell receptor beta chain. Its antigen is not known. The primer mix had 60 Vbeta and 13 Jbeta primers. Using immunoSEQ multiplex PCR, the repertoire was profiled, and TCRdb retains in-frame clones only, with some absent. The table has roughly 120,000 clones, around 78% seen once; the top ten hold under 1.5%. This CDR3 is built from 13 residues. Looked up from germline, CDR1 is SGHVS and CDR2 is FNYEAQ. V was pared by 6 bases and J by 3 bases, with 8 bases between. These data come from a study of cytomegalovirus exposure and HLA in healthy donors. Study outcomes and limitations: By a later analysis, the bulk of CMV-associated TCR beta chains appeared HLA-restricted. Excluded were some V segments that proved indistinguishable, including TRBV6-2 and TRBV6-3.

The gene calls are TRBV7-6 and TRBJ2-2; the D gene is possibly TRBD1 (5 bases). The clonotype comes from a woman aged 30 to 39 in good health and CMV-seronegative. Sequences were obtained from PBMCs. CDR3 loop: CASRTTDTGELFF. DNA of the CDR3: TGTGCCAGCAGGACGACAGACACCGGGGAGCTGTTTTTT.